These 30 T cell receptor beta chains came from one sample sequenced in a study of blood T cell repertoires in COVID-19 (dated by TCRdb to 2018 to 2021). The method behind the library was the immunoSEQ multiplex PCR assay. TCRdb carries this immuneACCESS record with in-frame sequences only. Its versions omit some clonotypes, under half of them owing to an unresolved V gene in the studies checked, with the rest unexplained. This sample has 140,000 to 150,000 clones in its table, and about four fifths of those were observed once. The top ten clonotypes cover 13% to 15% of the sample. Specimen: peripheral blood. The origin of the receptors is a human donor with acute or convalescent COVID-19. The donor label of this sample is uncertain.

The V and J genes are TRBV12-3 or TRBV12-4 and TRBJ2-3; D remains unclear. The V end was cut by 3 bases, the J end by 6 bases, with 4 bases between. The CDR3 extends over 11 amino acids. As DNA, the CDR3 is TGTGCCAGCAGTTTCTACGATACGCAGTATTTT. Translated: CASSFYDTQYF.

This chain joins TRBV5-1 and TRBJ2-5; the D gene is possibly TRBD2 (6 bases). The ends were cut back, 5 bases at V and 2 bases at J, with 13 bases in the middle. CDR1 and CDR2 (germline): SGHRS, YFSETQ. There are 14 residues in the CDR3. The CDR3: CASSALGGQETQYF. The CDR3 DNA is TGCGCCAGCAGTGCCCTGGGGGGTCAAGAGACCCAGTACTTC. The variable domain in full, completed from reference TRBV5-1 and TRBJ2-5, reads KAGVTQTPRYLIKTRGQQVTLSCSPISGHRSVSWYQQTPGQGLQFLFEYFSETQRNKGNFPGRFSGRQFSNSRSEMNVSTLELGDSALYLCASSALGGQETQYFGPGTRLLVL.

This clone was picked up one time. CDR3 amino acids: CASSLTGLAGRKYF. The CDR3 bases are TGTGCCAGCAGCCTGACCGGACTAGCGGGTCGAAAGTATTTT. The chain combines TRBV7-2 with TRBJ2-3; 11 bases map to TRBD2. Looked up from germline, CDR1 is SGHTA and CDR2 is FQGNSA. The CDR3 has 14 amino acids. V shed 5 bases and J 13 bases; nucleotides not matched to a gene: 11.

The CDR3 nucleotides are TGTGCCAGCAACCTGGGACAGACAGGGCCCCAGCATTTT. Amino acid sequence: CASNLGQTGPQHF. The chain links TRBV12-3 or TRBV12-4 to TRBJ1-5; 7 positions match TRBD1. The CDR3 contains 13 residues. The J segment lost 9 bases and the V segment lost 7 bases, leaving 9 bases of the junction unmatched.

CDR3 sequence (DNA): TGTGCCAGCAGCACCGGAGACGCAGGGGGCCATGGCTACACCTTC. Amino acids: CASSTGDAGGHGYTF. The chain is built from TRBV7-2 and TRBJ1-2; 8 nucleotides agree with TRBD1. V was pared by 5 bases and J by 6 bases, with 11 bases of the junction left unmatched. Germline V lookup: CDR1 SGHTA, CDR2 FQGNSA. The CDR3 runs 15 residues.

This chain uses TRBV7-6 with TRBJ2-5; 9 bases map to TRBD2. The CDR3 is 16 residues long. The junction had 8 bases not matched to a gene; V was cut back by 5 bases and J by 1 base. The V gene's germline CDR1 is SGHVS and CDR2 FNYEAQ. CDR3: CASSLGASGAQETQYF. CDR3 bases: TGTGCCAGCAGCCTAGGGGCTAGCGGGGCCCAAGAGACCCAGTACTTC.

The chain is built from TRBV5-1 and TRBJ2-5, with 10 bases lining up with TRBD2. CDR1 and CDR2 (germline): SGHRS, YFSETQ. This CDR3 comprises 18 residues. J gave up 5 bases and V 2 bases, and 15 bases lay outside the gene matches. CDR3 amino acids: CASSFGLAAQSVGETQYF. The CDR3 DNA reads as TGCGCCAGCAGCTTCGGACTAGCGGCCCAGTCTGTAGGGGAGACCCAGTACTTC.

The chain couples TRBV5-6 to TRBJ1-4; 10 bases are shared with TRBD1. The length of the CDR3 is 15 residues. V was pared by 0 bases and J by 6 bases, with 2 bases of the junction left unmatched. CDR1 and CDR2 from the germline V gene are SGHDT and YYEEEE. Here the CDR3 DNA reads TGTGCCAGCAGCTTGGCCGGGACAGGGGATGAAAAACTGTTTTTT. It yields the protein CASSLAGTGDEKLFF.

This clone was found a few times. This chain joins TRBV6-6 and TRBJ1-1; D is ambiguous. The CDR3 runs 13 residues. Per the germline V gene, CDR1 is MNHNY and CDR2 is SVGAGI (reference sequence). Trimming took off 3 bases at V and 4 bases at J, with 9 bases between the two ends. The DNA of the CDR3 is TGTGCCAGCAGTTATGCCCCGGGCACTGAAGCTTTCTTT. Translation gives CASSYAPGTEAFF.

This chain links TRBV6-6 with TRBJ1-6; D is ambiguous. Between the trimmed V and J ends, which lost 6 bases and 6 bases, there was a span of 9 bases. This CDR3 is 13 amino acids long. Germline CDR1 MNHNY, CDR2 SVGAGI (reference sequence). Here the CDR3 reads CASSRGSNSPLHF. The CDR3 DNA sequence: TGTGCCAGCAGCAGAGGGAGTAATTCACCCCTCCACTTT.

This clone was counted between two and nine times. The CDR3 sequence: CASSLGDRGSGYTF. The CDR3 DNA reads as TGCGCCAGCAGCTTAGGAGACAGGGGGAGCGGCTACACCTTC. The chain uses TRBV5-1 and TRBJ1-2; 9 bases align to TRBD1. The V gene end was trimmed by 2 bases and the J gene end by 8 bases; junction bases not matched to a gene: 7. CDR3 length: 14 residues. Germline V gene lookup returns CDR1 SGHRS and CDR2 YFSETQ.

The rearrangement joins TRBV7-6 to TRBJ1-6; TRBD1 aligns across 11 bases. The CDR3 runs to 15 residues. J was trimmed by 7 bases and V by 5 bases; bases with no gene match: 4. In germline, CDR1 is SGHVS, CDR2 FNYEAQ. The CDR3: CASSPGTGGNSPLHF. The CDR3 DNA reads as TGTGCCAGCAGCCCCGGGACAGGGGGGAATTCACCCCTCCACTTT.

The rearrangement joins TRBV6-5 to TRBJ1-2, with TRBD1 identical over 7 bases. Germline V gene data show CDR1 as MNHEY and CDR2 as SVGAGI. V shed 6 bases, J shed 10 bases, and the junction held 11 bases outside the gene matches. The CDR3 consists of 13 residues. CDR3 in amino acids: CASRDLRDSSYTF. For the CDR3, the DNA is TGTGCCAGCAGAGATCTCCGGGACAGCTCCTACACCTTC.

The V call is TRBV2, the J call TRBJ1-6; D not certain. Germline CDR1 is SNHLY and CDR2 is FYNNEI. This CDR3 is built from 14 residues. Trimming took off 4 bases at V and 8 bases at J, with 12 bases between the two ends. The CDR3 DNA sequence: TGTGCCAGCAGTGGATCGGTGGGAGATTCACCCCTCCACTTT. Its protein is CASSGSVGDSPLHF.

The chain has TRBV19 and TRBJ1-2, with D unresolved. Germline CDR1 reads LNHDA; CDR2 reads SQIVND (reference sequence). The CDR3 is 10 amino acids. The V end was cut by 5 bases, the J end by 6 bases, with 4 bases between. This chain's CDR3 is CASSQDGYTF. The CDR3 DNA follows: TGTGCCAGTAGTCAGGATGGCTACACCTTC. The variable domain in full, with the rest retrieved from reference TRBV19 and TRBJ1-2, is DGGITQSPKYLFRKEGQNVTLSCEQNLNHDAMYWYRQDPGQGLRLIYYSQIVNDFQKGDIAEGYSVSREKKESFPLTVTSAQKNPTAFYLCASSQDGYTFGSGTRLTVV.

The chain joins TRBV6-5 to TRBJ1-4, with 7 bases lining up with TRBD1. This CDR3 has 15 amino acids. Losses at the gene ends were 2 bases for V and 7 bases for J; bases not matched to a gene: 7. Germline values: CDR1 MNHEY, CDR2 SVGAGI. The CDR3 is CASSYERGRSEKLFF. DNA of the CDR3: TGTGCCAGCAGTTACGAGAGGGGGCGGAGTGAAAAACTGTTTTTT.

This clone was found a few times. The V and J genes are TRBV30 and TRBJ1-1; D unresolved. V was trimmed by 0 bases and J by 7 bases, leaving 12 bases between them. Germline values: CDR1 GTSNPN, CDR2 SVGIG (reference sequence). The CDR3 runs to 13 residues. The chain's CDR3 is CAWSVLIGDEAFF. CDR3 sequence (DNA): TGTGCCTGGAGTGTACTCATCGGAGATGAAGCTTTCTTT. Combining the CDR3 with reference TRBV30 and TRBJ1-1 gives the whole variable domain SQTIHQWPATLVQPVGSPLSLECTVEGTSNPNLYWYRQAAGRGLQLLFYSVGIGQISSEVPQNLSASRPQDRQFILSSKKLLLSDSGFYLCAWSVLIGDEAFFGQGTRLTVV.

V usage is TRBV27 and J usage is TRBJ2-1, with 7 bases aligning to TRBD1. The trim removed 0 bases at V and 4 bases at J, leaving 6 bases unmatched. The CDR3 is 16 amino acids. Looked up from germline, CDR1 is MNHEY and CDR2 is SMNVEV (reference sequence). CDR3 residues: CASSLSTGQDYNEQFF. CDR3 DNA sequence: TGTGCCAGCAGTTTATCGACAGGGCAGGATTACAATGAGCAGTTCTTC.

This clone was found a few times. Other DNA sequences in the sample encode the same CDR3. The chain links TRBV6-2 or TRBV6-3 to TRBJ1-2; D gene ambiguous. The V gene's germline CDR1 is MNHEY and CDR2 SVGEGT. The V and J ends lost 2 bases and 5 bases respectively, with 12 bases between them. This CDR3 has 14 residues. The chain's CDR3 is CASSYGGGGYGYTF. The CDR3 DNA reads TGTGCCAGCAGTTACGGCGGTGGTGGATATGGCTACACCTTC.

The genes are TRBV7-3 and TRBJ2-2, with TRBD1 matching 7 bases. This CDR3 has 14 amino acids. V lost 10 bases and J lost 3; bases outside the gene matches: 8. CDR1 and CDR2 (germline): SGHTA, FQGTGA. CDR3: CATRQGIDTGELFF. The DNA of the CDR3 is TGTGCCACCCGACAGGGTATCGACACCGGGGAGCTGTTTTTT. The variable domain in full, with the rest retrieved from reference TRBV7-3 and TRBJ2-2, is GAGVSQTPSNKVTEKGKYVELRCDPISGHTALYWYRQSLGQGPEFLIYFQGTGAADDSGLPNDRFFAVRPEGSVSTLKIQRTERGDSAVYLCATRQGIDTGELFFGEGSRLTVL.

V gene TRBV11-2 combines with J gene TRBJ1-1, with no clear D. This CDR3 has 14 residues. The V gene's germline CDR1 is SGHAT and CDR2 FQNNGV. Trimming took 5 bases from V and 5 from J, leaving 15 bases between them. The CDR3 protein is CASSRGGIHTEAFF. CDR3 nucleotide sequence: TGTGCCAGCAGCCGGGGTGGGATTCATACTGAAGCTTTCTTT.

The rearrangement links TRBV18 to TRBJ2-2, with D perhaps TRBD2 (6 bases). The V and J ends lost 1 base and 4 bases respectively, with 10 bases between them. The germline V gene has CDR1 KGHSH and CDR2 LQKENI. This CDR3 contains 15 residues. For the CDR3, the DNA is TGTGCCAGCTCACCACTCCGGGGGAGCACCGGGGAGCTGTTTTTT. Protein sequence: CASSPLRGSTGELFF.

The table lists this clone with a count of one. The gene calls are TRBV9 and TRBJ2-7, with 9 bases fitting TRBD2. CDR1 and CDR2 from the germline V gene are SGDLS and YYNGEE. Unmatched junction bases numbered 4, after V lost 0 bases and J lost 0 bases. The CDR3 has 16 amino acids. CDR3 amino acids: CASSVGSGRFSYEQYF. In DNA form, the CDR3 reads TGTGCCAGCAGCGTAGGGAGCGGGAGGTTCTCCTACGAGCAGTACTTC.

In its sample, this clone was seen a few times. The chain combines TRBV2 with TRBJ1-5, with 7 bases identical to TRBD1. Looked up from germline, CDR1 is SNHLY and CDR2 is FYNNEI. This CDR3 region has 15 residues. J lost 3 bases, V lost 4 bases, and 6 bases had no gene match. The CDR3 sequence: CASSANRGLNQPQHF. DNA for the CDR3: TGTGCCAGCAGTGCAAACAGGGGCCTCAATCAGCCCCAGCATTTT.

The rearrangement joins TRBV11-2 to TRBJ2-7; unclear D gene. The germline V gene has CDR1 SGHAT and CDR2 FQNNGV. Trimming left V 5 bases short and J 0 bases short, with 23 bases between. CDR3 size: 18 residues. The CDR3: CASSPVTIAGLGSYEQYF. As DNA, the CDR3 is TGTGCCAGCAGCCCCGTTACTATCGCTGGGTTAGGCTCCTACGAGCAGTACTTC.

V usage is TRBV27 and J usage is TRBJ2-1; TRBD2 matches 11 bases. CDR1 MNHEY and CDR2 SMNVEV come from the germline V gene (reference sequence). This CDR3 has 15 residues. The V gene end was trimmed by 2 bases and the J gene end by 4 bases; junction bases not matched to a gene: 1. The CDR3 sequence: CASSLTSGGYNEQFF. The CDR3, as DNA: TGTGCCAGCAGTTTAACTAGCGGGGGATACAATGAGCAGTTCTTC.

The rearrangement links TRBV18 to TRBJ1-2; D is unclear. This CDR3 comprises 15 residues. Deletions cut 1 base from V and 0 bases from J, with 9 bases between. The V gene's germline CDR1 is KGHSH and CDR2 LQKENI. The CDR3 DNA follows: TGTGCCAGCTCACCACGGGGAGAAGCTAACTATGGCTACACCTTC. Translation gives CASSPRGEANYGYTF. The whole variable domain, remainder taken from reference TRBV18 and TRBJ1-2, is NAGVMQNPRHLVRRRGQEARLRCSPMKGHSHVYWYRQLPEEGLKFMVYLQKENIIDESGMPKERFSAEFPKEGPSILRIQQVVRGDSAAYFCASSPRGEANYGYTFGSGTRLTVV.

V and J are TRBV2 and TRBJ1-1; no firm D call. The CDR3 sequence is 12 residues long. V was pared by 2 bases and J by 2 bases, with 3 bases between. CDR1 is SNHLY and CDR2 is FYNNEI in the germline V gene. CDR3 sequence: CASSESNTEAFF. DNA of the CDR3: TGTGCCAGCAGTGAATCTAACACTGAAGCTTTCTTT.

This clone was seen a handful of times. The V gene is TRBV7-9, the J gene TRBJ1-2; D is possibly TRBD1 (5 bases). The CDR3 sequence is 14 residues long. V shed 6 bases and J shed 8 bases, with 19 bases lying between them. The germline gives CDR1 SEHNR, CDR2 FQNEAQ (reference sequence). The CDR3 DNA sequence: TGTGCCAGCAGGCAAGGCCAGGGCGCTTTCGGCTACACCTTC. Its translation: CASRQGQGAFGYTF.

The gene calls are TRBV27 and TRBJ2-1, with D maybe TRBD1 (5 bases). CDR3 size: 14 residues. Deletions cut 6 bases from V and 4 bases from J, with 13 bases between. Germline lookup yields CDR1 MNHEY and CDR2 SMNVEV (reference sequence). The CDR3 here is CASRRSGPYNEQFF. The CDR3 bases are TGTGCCAGCAGACGCTCAGGGCCATACAATGAGCAGTTCTTC.